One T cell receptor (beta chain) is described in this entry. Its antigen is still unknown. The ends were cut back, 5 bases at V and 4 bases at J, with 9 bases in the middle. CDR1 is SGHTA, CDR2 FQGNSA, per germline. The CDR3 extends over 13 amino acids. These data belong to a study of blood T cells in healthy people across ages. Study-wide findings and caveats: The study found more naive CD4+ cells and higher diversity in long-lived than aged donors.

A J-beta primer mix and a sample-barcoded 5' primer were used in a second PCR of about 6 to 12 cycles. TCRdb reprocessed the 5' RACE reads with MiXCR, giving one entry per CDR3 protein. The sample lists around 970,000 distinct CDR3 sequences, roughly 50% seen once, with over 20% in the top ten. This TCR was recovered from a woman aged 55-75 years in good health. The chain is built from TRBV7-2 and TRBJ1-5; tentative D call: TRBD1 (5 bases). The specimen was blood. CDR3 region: CASSVGRNQPQHF. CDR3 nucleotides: TGTGCCAGCAGCGTGGGGCGGAATCAGCCCCAGCATTTT. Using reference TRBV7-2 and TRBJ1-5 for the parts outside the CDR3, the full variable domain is GAGVSQSPSNKVTEKGKDVELRCDPISGHTALYWYRQSLGQGLEFLIYFQGNSAPDKSGLPSDRFSAERTGGSVSTLTIQRTQQEDSAVYLCASSVGRNQPQHFGDGTRLSIL.